This T cell receptor (beta chain) comes out of a study of CD8 T cells in ankylosing spondylitis. Study-wide results and limits: Made up of eight or nine highly homologous variants, a TCR beta motif appeared characteristic of ankylosing spondylitis blood.

This clonotype was seen many times. What it binds is unknown. CDR3 length: 13 amino acids. The germline V and J ends were trimmed by 5 bases and 9 bases, with 13 bases remaining between them. Generation of TCR beta libraries employed quantitative 5'-RACE incorporating molecular barcodes. Using its own MiXCR run on the 5' RACE reads, TCRdb lists one record per CDR3 protein. This sample has over 110,000 distinct CDR3 sequences, with roughly 7.7% found just once. The chain uses TRBV12-3 or TRBV12-4 and TRBJ2-2; D is unclear. This TCR was recovered from a male donor with ankylosing spondylitis. Sequencing was carried out using synovial fluid, either unsorted or a sorted T cell fraction (not recorded which). The CDR3 is CASSTTLGRELFF. In DNA form, the CDR3 reads TGTGCCAGCAGTACAACCTTGGGTCGGGAGCTGTTTTTT.